Each of the 7 T cell receptor beta chains below was sequenced from the same sample in a study of vaccination and CD4 T cells after COVID-19 (dated by TCRdb to between 2022 and 2023). Library preparation was by PCR. Instrument on record: Illumina iSeq 100. DNA from cultured CD4+ T cells was subjected to TCR sequencing with the Oncomine TCR Beta short-read assay at the Johns Hopkins FTIC core. In TCRdb, the public reads were trimmed at Q25 with fastp and aligned with MiXCR, with productive beta chains retained. Entries that share a CDR3 protein sequence are merged under the most common genes and DNA. Across this sample there are about 17,000 distinct CDR3 sequences, with just over 50% seen only once. The ten largest make up approximately 21% of the sample. These receptors' targets are unknown. Read against the paper, the sample's time point label means: late sampling 161 to 241 days after vaccination in a few convalescent patients. This specimen's treatment or condition label, per the study, means: approximately 10-day PBMC culture with coronavirus spike peptide pools or control peptides (ViraFEST assay).

Here the sequenced sample was CD4+ T cells from blood, cultured in vitro, taken about 7 months after SARS-CoV-2 vaccination. The receptors originated from a human donor who had recovered from COVID-19.

The DNA for the CDR3 is TGTGCCAGCAGCCCGGGGGGGACGGCTGAAGCTTTCTTT. This codes for CASSPGGTAEAFF. This rearrangement joins TRBV7-3 to TRBJ1-1, with a possible D match to TRBD1 (5 bases). The germline gives CDR1 SGHTA, CDR2 FQGTGA. Trimming removed 5 bases at V and 6 bases at J, with 13 bases between. The CDR3 totals 13 residues.

The chain recombines TRBV7-2 with TRBJ2-7; D remains unclear. This CDR3 is built from 13 residues. Trimming pared 1 base from V and 3 bases from J, leaving 7 bases between. Per the germline V gene, CDR1 is SGHTA and CDR2 is FQGNSA. CDR3 protein: CASSLERYYEQYF. As DNA, the CDR3 is TGTGCCAGCAGCTTAGAACGTTACTACGAGCAGTACTTC. Full variable domain (remainder filled in from reference TRBV7-2 and TRBJ2-7): GAGVSQSPSNKVTEKGKDVELRCDPISGHTALYWYRQSLGQGLEFLIYFQGNSAPDKSGLPSDRFSAERTGGSVSTLTIQRTQQEDSAVYLCASSLERYYEQYFGPGTRLTVT.

This chain links TRBV15 with TRBJ2-7, with 8 bases identical to TRBD2. The germline V gene has CDR1 LNHNV and CDR2 YYDKDF (reference sequence). Losses at the gene ends were 4 bases for V and 7 bases for J; bases not matched to a gene: 15. CDR3 size: 16 residues. The CDR3 here is CATSKIYGTSLNEQYF. In nucleotides, the CDR3 is TGTGCCACCAGCAAAATATATGGGACTAGTCTTAATGAGCAGTACTTC.

The chain links TRBV15 to TRBJ1-6; D is unresolved. The germline V and J ends were trimmed by 3 bases and 0 bases, with 12 bases remaining between them. The CDR3 spans 17 residues. CDR1 LNHNV and CDR2 YYDKDF come from the germline V gene (reference sequence). This CDR3 is CATSRALGSSYNSPLHF. The CDR3, as DNA: TGTGCCACCAGCAGGGCGCTGGGGAGCTCCTATAATTCACCCCTCCACTTT.

V and J are TRBV20-1 and TRBJ2-7, with D possibly TRBD1 on 6 matching bases. This CDR3 is built from 14 residues. The germline CDR1 and CDR2 sequences are DFQATT and SNEGSKA (reference sequence). V lost 0 bases, J lost 5 bases, and 14 bases lay in between. The CDR3 region has the DNA TGCAGTGCTAGAGATCTCAGGGGATCCGACGAGCAGTACTTC. It codes for CSARDLRGSDEQYF.

V usage is TRBV20-1 and J usage is TRBJ2-5; no reliable D call. Germline loops: CDR1 DFQATT, CDR2 SNEGSKA (reference sequence). The CDR3 loop spans 13 amino acids. The V and J ends lost 3 bases and 4 bases respectively, with 12 bases between them. CDR3 region: CSASLELGETQYF. CDR3 coding DNA: TGCAGTGCTAGTCTCGAACTCGGAGAGACCCAGTACTTC.

This clonotype turned up a few times. V is TRBV20-1 and J is TRBJ2-3; either TRBD1 or TRBD2 may supply D (5 bases each). The length of the CDR3 is 14 residues. Germline CDR1 is DFQATT and CDR2 is SNEGSKA (reference sequence). V lost 6 bases and J 0 bases, leaving 13 bases between the germline ends. The CDR3 coding sequence is TGCAGTGCCGAGAGGGGCACCAGCACAGATACGCAGTATTTT. Translating gives CSAERGTSTDTQYF.